This note documents a single TCR beta chain sequence. Its antigen remains unknown. Method: immunoSEQ multiplex PCR; TCRdb's copy keeps in-frame clones and lacks some. In the table there are approximately 99,000 clones, roughly four fifths of which are singletons. The record originates from a study of PD-1 blockade in classical Hodgkin lymphoma. No patient escaped relapse after autologous stem cell transplantation, and brentuximab vedotin exposure varied. Trimming took 5 bases from V and 10 from J; bases not matched to a gene: 5. This CDR3 has 13 residues. CDR1 is SEHNR, CDR2 FQNEAQ, per germline (reference sequence). Study outcomes and limitations: The origin of the repertoire differences remains undefined, with disease activity or prior therapy as possible causes. Significant TCR diversity gains by C4D1 occurred in CD4+ but not CD8+ cells. It was reported that newly diagnosed patients had less baseline TCR diversity than healthy donors. Patients who responded completely had about the same baseline diversity as newly diagnosed patients.

The receptor comes from a human donor with classical Hodgkin lymphoma. The chain couples TRBV7-9 to TRBJ2-1; 10 bases match TRBD2. The sample consisted of peripheral blood mononuclear cells (PBMCs), taken before the second cycle of nivolumab. As DNA, the CDR3 is TGTGCCAGCAGCCCCAGCGGGAGGGTCGAGCAGTTCTTC. It specifies CASSPSGRVEQFF.